These 3 T cell receptor beta chains came from one sample sequenced in a study of Graves' ophthalmopathy and Graves' hyperthyroidism (dated by TCRdb to the late 2010s). The sequencing machine was an Illumina HiSeq 2000. For repertoire sequencing, the TCR beta CDR3 regions were amplified from RNA transcripts. A first-round RT-PCR used HTBI primers with the Qiagen OneStep RT-PCR kit, followed by a second-round multiplex PCR, size selection and purification. TCRdb reran the public reads through fastp at Q25 and MiXCR, keeping productive beta chains. For every CDR3 protein sequence, its rows merge into one entry that carries the most common genes and DNA. The sample table contains 400,000 or so distinct CDR3 sequences; only one count was recorded for about 18% of them. The top ten hold about 2.4% of the sample. The sequenced sample was peripheral blood. These receptors were collected from an adult woman with stable Graves' hyperthyroidism.

The V and J genes are TRBV30 and TRBJ2-7, with D possibly TRBD2 on 6 matching bases. V was cut by 5 bases and J by 3 bases, with 11 bases left in between. The CDR3 consists of 12 residues. Germline loops: CDR1 GTSNPN, CDR2 SVGIG (reference sequence). Here the CDR3 reads CAWGRRLYEQYF. CDR3 coding DNA: TGTGCCTGGGGGAGGCGGCTCTACGAGCAGTACTTC.

This clonotype has ten or more counts. The CDR3 is CASSQVDRNTEAFF. The CDR3 region has the DNA TGTGCCAGCAGCCAAGTGGATCGAAACACTGAAGCTTTCTTT. The chain links TRBV3-1 to TRBJ1-1; no clear D. Germline V CDR1 and CDR2: LGHDT, YNNKEL (reference sequence). The CDR3 length is 14 residues. The V end was cut by 1 base, the J end by 2 bases, with 8 bases between. Looking up the rest from reference TRBV3-1 and TRBJ1-1 gives the full variable domain: DTAVSQTPKYLVTQMGNDKSIKCEQNLGHDTMYWYKQDSKKFLKIMFSYNNKELIINETVPNRFSPKSPDKAHLNLHINSLELGDSAVYFCASSQVDRNTEAFFGQGTRLTVV.

This clonotype was detected many times. The rearrangement links TRBV6-1 to TRBJ2-7, with D uncertain. CDR3 size: 14 residues. The V end lost 5 bases, the J end lost 2 bases, and 13 bases lay between the germline ends. Germline lookup yields CDR1 MNHNS and CDR2 SASEGT. The CDR3 protein is CASSPPNGPYEQYF. CDR3 nucleotides: TGTGCCAGCAGTCCCCCTAACGGGCCCTACGAGCAGTACTTC.